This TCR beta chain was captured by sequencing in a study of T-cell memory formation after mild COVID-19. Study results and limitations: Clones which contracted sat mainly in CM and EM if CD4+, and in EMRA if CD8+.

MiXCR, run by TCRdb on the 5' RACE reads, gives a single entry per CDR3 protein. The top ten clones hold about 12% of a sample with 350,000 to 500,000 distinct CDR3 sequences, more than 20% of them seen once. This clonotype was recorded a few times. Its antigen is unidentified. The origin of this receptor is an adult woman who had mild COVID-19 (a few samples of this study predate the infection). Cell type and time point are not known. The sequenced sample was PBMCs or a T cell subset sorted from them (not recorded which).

The CDR3, as DNA: TGTGCCAGCAGCCGTGACGCTCAGGGGATGGGGTATGGCTACACCTTC. It specifies CASSRDAQGMGYGYTF. This chain links TRBV3-1 with TRBJ1-2, with D perhaps matching TRBD1 (6 bases). The germline V and J ends were trimmed by 4 bases and 5 bases, with 20 bases remaining between them. The CDR3 consists of 16 residues. Germline V gives CDR1 LGHDT, CDR2 YNNKEL (reference sequence).